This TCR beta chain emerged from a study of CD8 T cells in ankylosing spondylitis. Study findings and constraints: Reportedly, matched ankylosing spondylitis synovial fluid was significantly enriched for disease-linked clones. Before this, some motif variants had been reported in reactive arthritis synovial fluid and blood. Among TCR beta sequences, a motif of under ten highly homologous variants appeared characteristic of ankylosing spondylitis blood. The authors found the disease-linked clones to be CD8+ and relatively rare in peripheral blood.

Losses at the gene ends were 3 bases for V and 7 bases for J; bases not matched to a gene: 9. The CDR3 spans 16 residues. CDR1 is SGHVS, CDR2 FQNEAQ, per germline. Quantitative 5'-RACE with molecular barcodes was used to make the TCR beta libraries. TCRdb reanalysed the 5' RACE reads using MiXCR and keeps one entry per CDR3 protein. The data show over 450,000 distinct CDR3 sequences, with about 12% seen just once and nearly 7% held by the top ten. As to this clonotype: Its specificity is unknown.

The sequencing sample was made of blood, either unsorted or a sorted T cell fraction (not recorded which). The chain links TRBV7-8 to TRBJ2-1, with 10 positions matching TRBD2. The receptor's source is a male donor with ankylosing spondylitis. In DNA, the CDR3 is TGTGCCAGCAGCTTCGCAACCCTAGCGGGAGCTAATGAGCAGTTCTTC. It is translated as CASSFATLAGANEQFF.